These 5 T cell receptor beta chains originate from one sample sequenced in a study of technical replicates of blood from several donors. Measured with immunoSEQ multiplex PCR; TCRdb has only the in-frame clones, and not every one. The repertoire holds under 85,000 clones, with 93% as singletons. The sequencing sample was made of T cells isolated from PBMCs. The origin of the receptors is a human donor in good health.

In nucleotides, the CDR3 is TGTGCCAGCAGTTACGGTGAAGCTTTCTTT. Translating it yields CASSYGEAFF. The chain joins TRBV28 to TRBJ1-1; D ambiguous. In germline, CDR1 is MDHEN, CDR2 SYDVKM. V lost 4 bases and J lost 7, with 4 bases in between. The CDR3 runs 10 residues.

CDR3 residues: CASNNNAGPRDTEAFF. CDR3 sequence (DNA): TGTGCCAGCAACAATAACGCGGGACCGAGGGACACTGAAGCTTTCTTT. The gene calls are TRBV28 and TRBJ1-1; D is possibly TRBD1 (5 bases). The ends were cut back, 7 bases at V and 3 bases at J, with 21 bases in the middle. Germline V gene lookup returns CDR1 MDHEN and CDR2 SYDVKM. CDR3 length: 16 amino acids.

The chain has TRBV9 and TRBJ1-4, with 7 positions matching TRBD1. V trimming: 4 bases; J trimming: 6 bases; junction bases outside the gene matches: 9. The germline CDR1 and CDR2 sequences are SGDLS and YYNGEE. The CDR3 is 15 residues long. The CDR3 reads CASSSEGAGYEKLFF. Written as DNA, the CDR3 is TGTGCCAGCAGCTCCGAGGGGGCCGGCTATGAAAAACTGTTTTTT. Full variable domain (outside the CDR3, taken from reference TRBV9 and TRBJ1-4): DSGVTQTPKHLITATGQRVTLRCSPRSGDLSVYWYQQSLDQGLQFLIQYYNGEERAKGNILERFSAQQFPDLHSELNLSSLELGDSALYFCASSSEGAGYEKLFFGSGTQLSVL.

V usage is TRBV10-2 and J usage is TRBJ2-5, with 7 bases fitting TRBD2. V gave up 2 bases and J gave up 5 bases; unmatched junction bases: 8. Germline V gives CDR1 WSHSY, CDR2 SAAADI. The CDR3 length is 15 residues. CDR3 in amino acids: CASSEPRAGWETQYF. The CDR3 DNA sequence: TGCGCCAGCAGTGAGCCTCGAGCGGGGTGGGAGACCCAGTACTTC.

V gene TRBV28 combines with J gene TRBJ2-4, with 7 bases matching TRBD2. V lost 6 bases and J lost 1; bases outside the gene matches: 9. The CDR3 is 16 residues long. Germline V gene data show CDR1 as MDHEN and CDR2 as SYDVKM. CDR3 in DNA: TGTGCCAGCAGACCCTCCGGGCGGGGGGCCAAAAACATTCAGTACTTC. It codes for CASRPSGRGAKNIQYF.